A single sample gave rise to the 24 T cell receptor beta chains below, sequenced in a study of blood T cell repertoires in COVID-19. Assay: immunoSEQ multiplex PCR; the TCRdb copy retains only in-frame clones and omits some. The repertoire has approximately 60,000 clones, around 80% of them found once; the top ten carry around 6.3%. The sequenced material came from peripheral blood. These receptors originate from a human donor in a cohort sampled during active COVID-19.

This chain uses TRBV5-6 with TRBJ1-2; no firm D call. V shed 0 bases and J shed 4 bases, with 7 bases lying between them. Germline V lookup: CDR1 SGHDT, CDR2 YYEEEE. The CDR3 has 13 residues. CDR3: CASSLVASYGYTF. DNA of the CDR3: TGTGCCAGCAGCTTGGTGGCTTCCTATGGCTACACCTTC.

This chain connects TRBV4-2 to TRBJ2-7; 7 nucleotides align to TRBD1. This CDR3 has 14 residues. V gave up 3 bases and J gave up 0 bases; unmatched junction bases: 2. In germline, CDR1 is LGHNA, CDR2 YNFKEQ. CDR3 residues: CASSQGQNSYEQYF. The CDR3 DNA reads as TGTGCCAGCAGCCAGGGACAGAACTCCTACGAGCAGTACTTC.

The CDR3 region is CASSPGQGANTEAFF. For the CDR3, the DNA is TGCGCCAGCAGTCCCGGACAGGGGGCGAACACTGAAGCTTTCTTT. The rearrangement uses TRBV4-1 and TRBJ1-1; 11 bases are a match to TRBD1. The germline V gene encodes CDR1 MGHRA and CDR2 YSYEKL. The CDR3 has 15 amino acids. The V gene end was trimmed by 6 bases and the J gene end by 1 base; junction bases not matched to a gene: 4.

The V gene is TRBV5-5, the J gene TRBJ2-2; 8 bases map to TRBD2. The length of the CDR3 is 15 residues. With 4 bases clipped from V and 5 bases from J, the junction kept 7 bases outside the gene matches. The V gene's germline CDR1 is SGHKS and CDR2 YYEKEE (reference sequence). The CDR3: CASSGRGAGTGELFF. The CDR3 bases are TGTGCCAGCAGCGGGCGGGGGGCTGGAACCGGGGAGCTGTTTTTT. Full variable domain (rest looked up from reference TRBV5-5 and TRBJ2-2): DAGVTQSPTHLIKTRGQQVTLRCSPISGHKSVSWYQQVLGQGPQFIFQYYEKEERGRGNFPDRFSARQFPNYSSELNVNALLLGDSALYLCASSGRGAGTGELFFGEGSRLTVL.

The V call is TRBV2, the J call TRBJ2-7; D possibly corresponds to TRBD2 (6 bases). The CDR3 sequence is 12 residues long. Trimming left V 8 bases short and J 4 bases short, with 12 bases between. The V gene's germline CDR1 is SNHLY and CDR2 FYNNEI. The DNA for the CDR3 is TGTGCCAGCGGGCGGGGTTCGTACGAGCAGTACTTC. Its translation: CASGRGSYEQYF.

The J gene is TRBJ1-6, the V gene TRBV15, with TRBD1 matching 8 bases. The junction had 7 bases not matched to a gene; V was cut back by 2 bases and J by 7 bases. This CDR3 is built from 16 residues. Germline V lookup: CDR1 LNHNV, CDR2 YYDKDF (reference sequence). The CDR3 sequence is CATSRKMTGENSPLHF. As DNA, the CDR3 is TGTGCCACCAGCAGAAAAATGACAGGGGAGAATTCACCCCTCCACTTT.

The V and J genes are TRBV11-3 and TRBJ2-3; D might be TRBD1 (6 bases). The V end lost 5 bases, the J end lost 4 bases, and 13 bases lay between the germline ends. The CDR3 runs 14 residues. Germline CDR1 is SGHNT and CDR2 is YENEEA. Written as DNA, the CDR3 is TGTGCCAGCAGCGTCACAAGGGGGTCAGATACGCAGTATTTT. The encoded protein is CASSVTRGSDTQYF.

The V call is TRBV12-3 or TRBV12-4, the J call TRBJ2-5; 9 nucleotides line up with TRBD2. The CDR3 runs 13 residues. J gave up 4 bases and V 4 bases, and 1 base lay outside the gene matches. Here the CDR3 reads CASSYSGGETQYF. In DNA, the CDR3 is TGTGCCAGCAGTTATAGCGGGGGAGAGACCCAGTACTTC.

This clone has only one observation. This chain connects TRBV19 to TRBJ1-2, with D possibly TRBD1 on 6 matching bases. CDR3 length: 15 residues. V was cut by 5 bases and J by 7 bases, with 20 bases left in between. CDR1 LNHDA and CDR2 SQIVND come from the germline V gene (reference sequence). In DNA, the CDR3 is TGTGCCAGTAGTTCCGGGACAACGTTCACACGTGGCTACACCTTC. Its translation is CASSSGTTFTRGYTF.

This clone was recorded only once. J is TRBJ1-3 and V is TRBV11-2; D gene uncertain. The CDR3 covers 16 residues. Germline V gene sequence: CDR1 SGHAT, CDR2 FQNNGV. V was pared by 1 base and J by 2 bases, with 12 bases between. The CDR3 loop reads CASSLGPGRAGNTIYF. DNA for the CDR3: TGTGCCAGCAGCTTAGGCCCGGGAAGGGCTGGAAACACCATATATTTT.

V gene TRBV10-3 combines with J gene TRBJ1-3, with 9 bases lining up with TRBD1. Germline loops: CDR1 ENHRY, CDR2 SYGVKD. V dropped 6 bases and J dropped 0; count of bases not matched to a gene: 3. This CDR3 spans 15 amino acids. CDR3 sequence: CAISPGQGSGNTIYF. The CDR3 DNA reads TGTGCCATCAGCCCGGGACAGGGCTCTGGAAACACCATATATTTT.

There are a few counts of this clone. This chain uses TRBV12-3 or TRBV12-4 with TRBJ1-6; D is undetermined. V lost 2 bases and J 9 bases, leaving 8 bases between the germline ends. The CDR3 covers 13 residues. CDR3 bases: TGTGCCAGCAGTTTAATTAGAGGTTCACCCCTCCACTTT. It translates to CASSLIRGSPLHF.

The chain employs TRBV5-1 and TRBJ2-5; 8 bases agree with TRBD2. CDR3 length: 15 residues. The V gene end was trimmed by 1 base and the J gene end by 4 bases; junction bases not matched to a gene: 6. Germline V CDR1 and CDR2: SGHRS, YFSETQ. The CDR3, as DNA: TGCGCCAGCAGCTTGATAGGACTAGCTGGAGAGACCCAGTACTTC. It specifies CASSLIGLAGETQYF.

The rearrangement links TRBV14 to TRBJ2-5; 10 nucleotides agree with TRBD1. The V segment lost 3 bases and the J segment 0 bases; nucleotides outside the gene matches: 7. The length of the CDR3 is 17 residues. In germline, CDR1 is SGHDN, CDR2 FVKESK. The CDR3 is CASSHKAGTGDQETQYF. DNA for the CDR3: TGTGCCAGCAGCCATAAAGCCGGGACAGGGGACCAAGAGACCCAGTACTTC. Filled out from reference TRBV14 and TRBJ2-5, the complete variable domain reads EAGVTQFPSHSVIEKGQTVTLRCDPISGHDNLYWYRRVMGKEIKFLLHFVKESKQDESGMPNNRFLAERTGGTYSTLKVQPAELEDSGVYFCASSHKAGTGDQETQYFGPGTRLLVL.

The chain has TRBV5-1 and TRBJ1-1; weak D call: TRBD1 (6 bases). V lost 0 bases and J lost 4, with 16 bases in between. The CDR3 has 16 residues. In germline, CDR1 is SGHRS, CDR2 YFSETQ. The CDR3 bases are TGCGCCAGCAGCTTGGCCGGGCAAGGGGGTGGCACTGAAGCTTTCTTT. Translated: CASSLAGQGGGTEAFF.

The rearrangement uses TRBV4-2 and TRBJ1-2; perhaps TRBD1 as D (5 bases). This CDR3 is 15 amino acids long. V lost 0 bases and J 5 bases, leaving 13 bases between the germline ends. The germline gives CDR1 LGHNA, CDR2 YNFKEQ. The CDR3 sequence: CASSQDGAGYYGYTF. CDR3 in DNA: TGTGCCAGCAGCCAAGATGGCGCAGGGTATTATGGCTACACCTTC.

The chain has TRBV5-1 and TRBJ2-2; 8 bases align to TRBD1. Trimming at V came to 4 bases and at J to 0 bases, leaving 11 bases not matched to a gene. CDR3 length: 18 residues. Germline V gene data show CDR1 as SGHRS and CDR2 as YFSETQ. The DNA for the CDR3 is TGCGCCAGCAGCACCTCCCCGACAGGGGTCGCGAACACCGGGGAGCTGTTTTTT. Translating it yields CASSTSPTGVANTGELFF. The full variable domain, in which reference TRBV5-1 and TRBJ2-2 provide the parts outside the CDR3, is KAGVTQTPRYLIKTRGQQVTLSCSPISGHRSVSWYQQTPGQGLQFLFEYFSETQRNKGNFPGRFSGRQFSNSRSEMNVSTLELGDSALYLCASSTSPTGVANTGELFFGEGSRLTVL.

The J gene is TRBJ2-7, the V gene TRBV15; 8 positions agree with TRBD1. The CDR3 consists of 15 residues. V lost 8 bases and J lost 5; bases outside the gene matches: 14. The germline V gene has CDR1 LNHNV and CDR2 YYDKDF (reference sequence). CDR3: CATGQGARFMDEQYF. The CDR3 region has the DNA TGTGCCACCGGTCAGGGGGCACGGTTTATGGACGAGCAGTACTTC.

The V and J genes are TRBV6-6 and TRBJ1-1; D remains ambiguous. The CDR3 totals 15 residues. Per germline, CDR1 MNHNY and CDR2 SVGAGI (reference sequence). With 2 bases removed from V and 2 bases from J, the gap between germline ends came to 12 bases. The CDR3 DNA reads as TGTGCCAGCAGTTACGAGAGGGTCCGAAACACTGAAGCTTTCTTT. Translation: CASSYERVRNTEAFF.

V gene TRBV2 combines with J gene TRBJ1-4; 7 nucleotides align to TRBD1. The CDR3 extends over 14 amino acids. Trimming at V came to 6 bases and at J to 4 bases, leaving 5 bases not matched to a gene. The germline V gene encodes CDR1 SNHLY and CDR2 FYNNEI. CDR3 amino acids: CASSIQGFNEKLFF. DNA of the CDR3: TGTGCCAGCAGCATACAGGGGTTTAATGAAAAACTGTTTTTT.

This chain joins TRBV2 and TRBJ2-3, with TRBD2 as a possible D gene (6 bases). CDR1 and CDR2 from the germline V gene are SNHLY and FYNNEI. The length of the CDR3 is 16 residues. V lost 2 bases and J lost 5, with 17 bases in between. CDR3 sequence: CASSERTALGGDTQYF. The CDR3 region has the DNA TGTGCCAGCAGTGAAAGAACAGCCCTCGGGGGAGATACGCAGTATTTT. The full variable domain, its missing parts supplied by reference TRBV2 and TRBJ2-3, is EPEVTQTPSHQVTQMGQEVILRCVPISNHLYFYWYRQILGQKVEFLVSFYNNEISEKSEIFDDQFSVERPDGSNFTLKIRSTKLEDSAMYFCASSERTALGGDTQYFGPGTRLTVL.

This rearrangement joins TRBV19 to TRBJ2-5; 8 positions agree with TRBD1. V lost 10 bases and J lost 1; bases outside the gene matches: 8. The CDR3 runs to 14 residues. CDR1 and CDR2 (germline): LNHDA, SQIVND (reference sequence). The CDR3 here is CATGQGQSQETQYF. The CDR3 nucleotides are TGTGCCACCGGACAGGGTCAATCCCAAGAGACCCAGTACTTC. Combining the CDR3 with reference TRBV19 and TRBJ2-5 gives the whole variable domain DGGITQSPKYLFRKEGQNVTLSCEQNLNHDAMYWYRQDPGQGLRLIYYSQIVNDFQKGDIAEGYSVSREKKESFPLTVTSAQKNPTAFYLCATGQGQSQETQYFGPGTRLLVL.

The rearrangement joins TRBV18 to TRBJ1-5; 9 bases are a match to TRBD1. V was pared by 4 bases and J by 3 bases, with 10 bases of the junction left unmatched. Germline-derived CDR1 and CDR2 are KGHSH and LQKENI. The length of the CDR3 is 17 residues. The CDR3 loop reads CASSQTGTGRVNQPQHF. The CDR3 coding sequence is TGTGCCAGCTCACAAACCGGGACAGGGAGGGTCAATCAGCCCCAGCATTTT.

J is TRBJ2-1 and V is TRBV7-9, with TRBD1 matching over 7 bases. The CDR3 spans 14 residues. With 2 bases clipped from V and 6 bases from J, the junction kept 4 bases outside the gene matches. The germline CDR1 and CDR2 sequences are SEHNR and FQNEAQ (reference sequence). The CDR3 here is CASSLLGDSNEQFF. The CDR3 coding sequence is TGTGCCAGCAGCTTATTGGGGGACAGCAATGAGCAGTTCTTC.